The 24 T cell receptor beta chains reported below all come from one sample, sequenced in a study of T cells in Graves' hyperthyroidism and ophthalmopathy. There were TCR beta CDR3 regions amplified from RNA transcripts. The TCR CDR3 was amplified in a first-round RT-PCR using the HTBI primer set. TCRdb reanalysed the multiplex PCR reads using MiXCR and keeps one entry per CDR3 protein. The sample lists more than 500,000 distinct CDR3 sequences, approximately 49% occurring once. Sequencing was done on a sample of peripheral blood or thyroid tissue (not recorded which). These receptors all come from an adult woman with Graves' disease, either hyperthyroidism or ophthalmopathy (not recorded which).

A remark on this clonotype: Being one base from a much bigger clone, this may be a read error. CDR3 in DNA: TGTGCCAGATCAGTATCCACTGAAGCTTTCTTT. Translated, it gives CARSVSTEAFF. V and J are TRBV27 and TRBJ1-1; no clear D gene. The V end lost 9 bases, the J end lost 4 bases, and 9 bases lay between the germline ends. The CDR3 extends over 11 amino acids. Germline CDR1 MNHEY, CDR2 SMNVEV (reference sequence).

In this sample, this clonotype turned up many times. This chain uses TRBV6-1 with TRBJ1-1; D unclear. V was shortened by 6 bases and J by 0 bases, with 8 bases between the two germline ends. Germline V CDR1 and CDR2: MNHNS, SASEGT. This CDR3 is built from 13 residues. The CDR3 DNA is TGTGCCAGCAGGTCCATCATGAACACTGAAGCTTTCTTT. This codes for CASRSIMNTEAFF.

This clonotype was recorded at least ten times. This chain links TRBV10-3 with TRBJ2-3, with D tentatively TRBD1 (5 bases). V shed 0 bases and J shed 1 base, with 8 bases lying between them. From germline, CDR1 is ENHRY and CDR2 SYGVKD. The CDR3 runs to 15 residues. The CDR3 sequence: CAISESGRGTDTQYF. The CDR3 region has the DNA TGTGCCATCAGTGAGTCGGGGCGTGGCACAGATACGCAGTATTTT.

This clonotype was observed at least ten times. J is TRBJ2-2 and V is TRBV5-1, with D possibly TRBD1 on 7 matching bases. V was shortened by 1 base and J by 6 bases, with 13 bases between the two germline ends. This CDR3 region has 15 residues. Germline V gene lookup returns CDR1 SGHRS and CDR2 YFSETQ. This CDR3 is CASSLSQGGSGELFF. DNA of the CDR3: TGCGCCAGCAGCTTGTCCCAGGGGGGCTCCGGGGAGCTGTTTTTT.

This sequence joins TRBV10-3 and TRBJ2-7; 7 bases match TRBD2. V lost 3 bases, J lost 0 bases, and 2 bases stayed unmatched. Germline CDR1 reads ENHRY; CDR2 reads SYGVKD. CDR3 length: 14 residues. Here the CDR3 reads CAISDWDYSYEQYF. Here the CDR3 DNA reads TGTGCCATCAGTGATTGGGACTACTCCTACGAGCAGTACTTC.

This clonotype was counted a few times. This chain uses TRBV29-1 with TRBJ1-4, with 7 bases lining up with TRBD1. This CDR3 is 13 amino acids long. V was pared by 6 bases and J by 5 bases, with 6 bases of the junction left unmatched. Germline lookup yields CDR1 SQVTM and CDR2 ANQGSEA. The CDR3 coding sequence is TGCAGCGTGACCGGGACAGCCAATGAAAAACTGTTTTTT. Its protein product is CSVTGTANEKLFF.

V is TRBV7-2 and J is TRBJ1-2; tentatively, D is TRBD1 (6 bases). The CDR3 runs 15 residues. The V gene's germline CDR1 is SGHTA and CDR2 FQGNSA. V lost 2 bases and J lost 3, with 13 bases in between. The CDR3 nucleotides are TGTGCCAGCAGCTTACCAAGGGGACACTACTATGGCTACACCTTC. This translates into CASSLPRGHYYGYTF.

V gene TRBV7-9 combines with J gene TRBJ2-7; 7 positions match TRBD1. CDR3 length: 15 residues. V lost 7 bases and J lost 5; bases outside the gene matches: 14. CDR1 SEHNR and CDR2 FQNEAQ come from the germline V gene (reference sequence). CDR3 in amino acids: CASTKWSGTGDEQYF. In DNA, the CDR3 is TGTGCCAGCACCAAATGGTCAGGCACAGGGGACGAGCAGTACTTC.

This clonotype was recorded a few times. The chain couples TRBV6-5 to TRBJ2-7; 10 bases are a match to TRBD2. The V and J ends lost 6 bases and 0 bases, in that order; junction bases with no gene match: 5. The CDR3 spans 15 residues. The V gene's germline CDR1 is MNHEY and CDR2 SVGAGI. The CDR3 sequence is CASSQSGRVSYEQYF. The CDR3 DNA is TGTGCCAGCAGCCAGAGCGGGAGGGTCTCCTACGAGCAGTACTTC.

Ten or more counts support this clonotype. The V call is TRBV6-1, the J call TRBJ1-5; D not certain. Trimming cost V 6 bases and J 2 bases, with 8 bases left between them. Germline V CDR1 and CDR2: MNHNS, SASEGT. The CDR3 totals 13 residues. The CDR3 DNA sequence: TGTGCCAGCAGGATGTCAGGCAATCAGCCCCAGCATTTT. Encoded protein: CASRMSGNQPQHF.

The chain uses TRBV10-3 and TRBJ2-1, with 12 positions matching TRBD2. The end of the DNA fits TRBJ2-7 better, so the J call may be wrong. Germline CDR1 is ENHRY and CDR2 is SYGVKD. The CDR3 has 14 amino acids. CDR3 amino acids: CAISRLAGDNEQYF. The CDR3 region has the DNA TGTGCCATCAGCCGACTAGCGGGAGATAATGAGCAGTACTTC.

This clonotype occurred many times. J is TRBJ1-4 and V is TRBV20-1; TRBD1 matches 8 bases. The trim removed 2 bases at V and 7 bases at J, leaving 6 bases unmatched. The CDR3 consists of 14 residues. Germline CDR1 DFQATT, CDR2 SNEGSKA (reference sequence). The CDR3 nucleotides read TGCAGTGCTAGACCTCAGGGGGCGGGTGAAAAACTGTTTTTT. Translating gives CSARPQGAGEKLFF.

Remarks on this clonotype: An end of the junction differs from the germline gene, which may be a read error. The CDR3: CAGSQVGGYEQYF. The CDR3, as DNA: TGTGCCGGCAGCCAAGTTGGGGGTTACGAGCAGTACTTC. The chain carries TRBV14 and TRBJ2-7, with D tentatively TRBD1 or TRBD2 (5 bases each). CDR1 SGHDN and CDR2 FVKESK come from the germline V gene. CDR3 size: 13 residues.

This chain links TRBV27 with TRBJ2-7; D gene ambiguous. Germline CDR1 is MNHEY and CDR2 is SMNVEV (reference sequence). The V end lost 2 bases, the J end lost 3 bases, and 11 bases lay between the germline ends. This CDR3 contains 14 residues. DNA of the CDR3: TGTGCCAGCAGTTTAGAACTTTTCCGCTACGAGCAGTACTTC. Translation: CASSLELFRYEQYF.

The rearrangement uses TRBV7-2 and TRBJ1-1, with a possible D match to TRBD1 (5 bases). This CDR3 is built from 16 residues. Looked up from germline, CDR1 is SGHTA and CDR2 is FQGNSA. Between the trimmed V and J ends, which lost 1 base and 0 bases, there was a span of 12 bases. Written as DNA, the CDR3 is TGTGCCAGCAGCTTAGATCGGGGCGGCATGAACACTGAAGCTTTCTTT. Its translation: CASSLDRGGMNTEAFF.

This clonotype was found a few times. The chain is built from TRBV24-1 and TRBJ2-7, with 8 bases fitting TRBD2. The CDR3 covers 15 residues. CDR1 KGHDR and CDR2 SFDVKD come from the germline V gene. J lost 4 bases, V lost 3 bases, and 7 bases had no gene match. CDR3 bases: TGTGCCACCAGTGATCCCACCGGGGGGGAATACGAGCAGTACTTC. Amino acid sequence: CATSDPTGGEYEQYF.

This clonotype was recorded a few times. The chain employs TRBV19 and TRBJ1-5, with 9 nucleotides matching TRBD1. The CDR3 extends over 18 amino acids. CDR1 is LNHDA, CDR2 SQIVND, per germline (reference sequence). Trimming took 4 bases from V and 3 from J; bases not matched to a gene: 13. The CDR3 region is CASSKGTGMATVNQPQHF. The DNA of the CDR3 is TGTGCCAGTAGTAAAGGGACAGGGATGGCCACGGTCAATCAGCCCCAGCATTTT.

This chain connects TRBV6-6 to TRBJ1-2; D perhaps matches TRBD1 (5 bases). Germline CDR1 reads MNHNY; CDR2 reads SVGAGI (reference sequence). The CDR3 totals 13 residues. V lost 7 bases and J lost 7, with 16 bases in between. Here the CDR3 DNA reads TGTGCCAGCATGAGGGTCAGGGCAGCTGGCTACACCTTC. It yields the protein CASMRVRAAGYTF.

The sample holds many counts of this clonotype. This chain links TRBV7-9 with TRBJ1-2; tentatively, D is TRBD1 (5 bases). CDR3 length equals 14 residues. Germline CDR1 reads SEHNR; CDR2 reads FQNEAQ (reference sequence). V was trimmed by 4 bases and J by 4 bases, leaving 13 bases between them. CDR3 sequence (DNA): TGTGCCAGCAGCTCCCGACAGCCCCCCTATGGCTACACCTTC. Translation: CASSSRQPPYGYTF.

This clonotype was counted once. The rearrangement links TRBV24-1 to TRBJ2-2; D not certain. CDR3 size: 14 residues. Trimming pared 5 bases from V and 1 base from J, leaving 7 bases between. CDR1 is KGHDR and CDR2 is SFDVKD in the germline V gene. The CDR3: CATSARLNTGELFF. In DNA form, the CDR3 reads TGTGCCACCAGTGCCAGGTTGAACACCGGGGAGCTGTTTTTT.

The rearrangement joins TRBV29-1 to TRBJ1-1; tentatively, D is TRBD1 (6 bases). Trimming shortened V by 4 bases and J by 1 base, and 13 bases separated the two germline ends. Germline CDR1 is SQVTM and CDR2 is ANQGSEA. The CDR3 runs to 14 residues. CDR3 DNA sequence: TGCAGCGTTGTAACAGGGATAGAGAACACTGAAGCTTTCTTT. As protein: CSVVTGIENTEAFF.

Many counts were recorded for this clonotype. The chain links TRBV30 to TRBJ1-2; no definite D call. The CDR3 spans 11 residues. V was trimmed by 2 bases and J by 8 bases, leaving 9 bases between them. Looked up from germline, CDR1 is GTSNPN and CDR2 is SVGIG (reference sequence). The CDR3 reads CAWSTSGGYTF. In DNA, the CDR3 is TGTGCCTGGAGTACGTCGGGGGGCTACACCTTC.

Notes on this clonotype: Possible read error: a much larger clone is one base away. This chain links TRBV5-4 with TRBJ1-4; possible D gene TRBD1, 5 bases. Germline V gives CDR1 SGHNT, CDR2 YYREEE (reference sequence). This CDR3 is built from 15 residues. Trimming pared 3 bases from V and 7 bases from J, leaving 16 bases between. Here the CDR3 reads CASSSRDHYVEKLFF. DNA for the CDR3: TGTGCCAGCAGCTCCAGGGACCACTATGTTGAAAAACTGTTTTTT.

This clonotype has a count of ten or more. CDR3 loop: CASSDWSEQYF. In DNA, the CDR3 is TGTGCCAGCAGTGATTGGTCCGAGCAGTACTTC. J is TRBJ2-7 and V is TRBV2; D is undetermined. From germline, CDR1 is SNHLY and CDR2 FYNNEI. V was shortened by 3 bases and J by 6 bases, with 6 bases between the two germline ends. The CDR3 totals 11 residues.